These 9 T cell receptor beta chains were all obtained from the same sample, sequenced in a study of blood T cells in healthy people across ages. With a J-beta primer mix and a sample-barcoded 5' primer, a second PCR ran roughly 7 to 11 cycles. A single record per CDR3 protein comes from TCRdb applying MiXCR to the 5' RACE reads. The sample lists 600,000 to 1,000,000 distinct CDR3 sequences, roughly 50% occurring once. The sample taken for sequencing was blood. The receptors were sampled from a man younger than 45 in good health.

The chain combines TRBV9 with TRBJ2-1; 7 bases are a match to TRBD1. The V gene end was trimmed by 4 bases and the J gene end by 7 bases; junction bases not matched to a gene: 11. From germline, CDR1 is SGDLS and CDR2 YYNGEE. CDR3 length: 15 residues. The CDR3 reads CASSPGGWDGNEQFF. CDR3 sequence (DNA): TGTGCCAGCAGCCCAGGGGGATGGGATGGAAATGAGCAGTTCTTC.

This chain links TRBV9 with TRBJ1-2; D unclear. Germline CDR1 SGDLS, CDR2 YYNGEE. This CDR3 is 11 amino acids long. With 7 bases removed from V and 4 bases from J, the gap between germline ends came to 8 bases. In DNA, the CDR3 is TGTGCCAGCTCCGGGATCTATGGCTACACCTTC. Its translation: CASSGIYGYTF.

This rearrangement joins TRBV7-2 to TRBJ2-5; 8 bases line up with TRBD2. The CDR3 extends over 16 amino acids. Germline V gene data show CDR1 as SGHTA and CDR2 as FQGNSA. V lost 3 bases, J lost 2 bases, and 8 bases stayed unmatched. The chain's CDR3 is CASSFELGTRQETQYF. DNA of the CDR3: TGTGCCAGCAGCTTTGAATTAGGGACTAGACAAGAGACCCAGTACTTC.

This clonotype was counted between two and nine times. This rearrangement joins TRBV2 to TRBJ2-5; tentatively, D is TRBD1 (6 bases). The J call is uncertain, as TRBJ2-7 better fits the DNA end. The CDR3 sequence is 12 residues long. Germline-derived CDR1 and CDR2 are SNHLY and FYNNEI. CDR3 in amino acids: CASSRTVYEQYF. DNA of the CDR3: TGTGCCAGCAGTAGGACAGTTTACGAGCAGTACTTC.

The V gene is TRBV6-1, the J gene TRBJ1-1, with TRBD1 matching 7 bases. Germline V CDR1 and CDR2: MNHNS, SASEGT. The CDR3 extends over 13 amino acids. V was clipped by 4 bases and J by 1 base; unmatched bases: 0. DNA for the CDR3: TGTGCCAGCAGTGGACAGGGGAACACTGAAGCTTTCTTT. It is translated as CASSGQGNTEAFF.

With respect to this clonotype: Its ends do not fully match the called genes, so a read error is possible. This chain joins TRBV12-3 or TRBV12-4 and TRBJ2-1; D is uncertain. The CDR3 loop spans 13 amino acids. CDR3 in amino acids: CASSVANNNEQFF. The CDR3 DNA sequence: TGTGCCAGCAGTGTAGCAAACAACAATGAGCAGTTCTTC.

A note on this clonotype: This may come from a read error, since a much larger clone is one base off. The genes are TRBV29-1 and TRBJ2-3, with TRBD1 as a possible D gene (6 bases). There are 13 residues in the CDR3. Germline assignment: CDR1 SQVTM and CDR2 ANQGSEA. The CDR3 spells CSLSFGGTETQYF. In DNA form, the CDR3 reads TGCAGCCTCAGTTTTGGGGGCACAGAGACGCAGTATTTT.

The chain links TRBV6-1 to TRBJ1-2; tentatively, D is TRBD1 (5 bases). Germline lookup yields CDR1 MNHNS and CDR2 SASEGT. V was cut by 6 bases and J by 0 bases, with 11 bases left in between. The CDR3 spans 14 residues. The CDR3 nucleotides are TGTGCCAGCAGCGCCTTACAGGCTAACTATGGCTACACCTTC. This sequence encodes CASSALQANYGYTF.

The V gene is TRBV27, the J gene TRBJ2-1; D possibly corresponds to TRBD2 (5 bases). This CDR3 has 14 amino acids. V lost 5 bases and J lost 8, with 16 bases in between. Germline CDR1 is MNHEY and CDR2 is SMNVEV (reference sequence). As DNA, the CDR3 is TGTGCCAGCAGTACCCGGACTCCACCGTATGAGCAGTTCTTC. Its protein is CASSTRTPPYEQFF.